The rows below give T cell receptor beta chains drawn from one sample of a study of cytomegalovirus exposure and HLA in healthy donors. Libraries were prepared by immunoSEQ multiplex PCR; TCRdb keeps only in-frame clonotypes and omits some of them. The table lists about 140,000 clones. Sequencing used PBMCs. The receptor set was obtained from a man aged 35-49 years in good health and CMV-seronegative. The conserved cysteine and the conserved F or W are not part of the CDR3 here. Fields, in order: V gene, J gene, CDR3 protein.

V gene: TRBV7-9; J gene: TRBJ1-6; CDR3 protein: ASSLVGVSPLH
V gene: TRBV29-1; J gene: TRBJ2-3; CDR3 protein: SADGGPSTDTQY
V gene: TRBV4-1; J gene: TRBJ2-5; CDR3 protein: ASSLAGVQETQY
V gene: TRBV10-3; J gene: TRBJ2-7; CDR3 protein: AIMEGPGYEQY
V gene: TRBV7-2; J gene: TRBJ1-1; CDR3 protein: ASSLEGARTEAF
V gene: TRBV19; J gene: TRBJ2-7; CDR3 protein: ASSIAQGEPYEQY
V gene: TRBV27; J gene: TRBJ1-1; CDR3 protein: ASRGLMNTEAF
V gene: TRBV6-6; J gene: TRBJ2-2; CDR3 protein: ASSYGTDPGELF
V gene: TRBV2; J gene: TRBJ2-7; CDR3 protein: ASSPGRGVTYEQY
V gene: TRBV7-8; J gene: TRBJ1-4; CDR3 protein: ASSPRDRTNEKLF
V gene: TRBV6-6; J gene: TRBJ1-6; CDR3 protein: ASNLRVRDSPLH
V gene: TRBV5-4; J gene: TRBJ2-5; CDR3 protein: ASRAGTRETQY
V gene: TRBV7-6; J gene: TRBJ2-5; CDR3 protein: ASSLVGLAGETQY
V gene: TRBV7-2; J gene: TRBJ1-2; CDR3 protein: ASSRGTSLGYT
V gene: TRBV5-1; J gene: TRBJ2-5; CDR3 protein: ASSFSAGGQETQY
V gene: TRBV20-1; J gene: TRBJ2-7; CDR3 protein: SASPSDEQY
V gene: TRBV4-2; J gene: TRBJ1-5; CDR3 protein: ASSQGGSAYQPQH
V gene: TRBV4-1; J gene: TRBJ2-3; CDR3 protein: ASSDRQGGSTDTQY
V gene: TRBV14; J gene: TRBJ1-3; CDR3 protein: ASSQHNRAYSGNTIY
V gene: TRBV27; J gene: TRBJ2-2; CDR3 protein: ASSLGSGELF
V gene: TRBV28; J gene: TRBJ1-5; CDR3 protein: ASSFGSNQPQH
V gene: TRBV28; J gene: TRBJ2-7; CDR3 protein: ASSRTGGDRENEQY
V gene: TRBV7-6; J gene: TRBJ1-1; CDR3 protein: ASSLGLRDSTEAF
V gene: TRBV4-2; J gene: TRBJ2-2; CDR3 protein: ASSQETTGGSGGELF
V gene: TRBV27; J gene: TRBJ1-4; CDR3 protein: ASSYRQFQGEKLF
V gene: TRBV10-3; J gene: TRBJ2-2; CDR3 protein: AIWDPRMGTSGDTGELF